This T cell receptor beta chain was obtained from a study of cytomegalovirus exposure and HLA in healthy donors. Primers included in the PCR were 60 Vbeta and 13 Jbeta primers. Measured with immunoSEQ multiplex PCR; TCRdb has only the in-frame clones, and not every one. The sample records 40,000 or so clones, 74% being singletons. What was sequenced was PBMCs. The clonotype originates from a man aged 30 to 45 in good health and CMV-seronegative.

The CDR3 region is CASSATRGTGATGYGYTF. CDR3 in DNA: TGTGCCAGCAGCGCGACAAGGGGGACAGGGGCGACCGGCTATGGCTACACCTTC. The genes are TRBV7-2 and TRBJ1-2; 10 bases are shared with TRBD1. Per the germline V gene, CDR1 is SGHTA and CDR2 is FQGNSA. The J segment lost 4 bases and the V segment lost 5 bases, leaving 16 bases of the junction unmatched. The CDR3 totals 18 residues.